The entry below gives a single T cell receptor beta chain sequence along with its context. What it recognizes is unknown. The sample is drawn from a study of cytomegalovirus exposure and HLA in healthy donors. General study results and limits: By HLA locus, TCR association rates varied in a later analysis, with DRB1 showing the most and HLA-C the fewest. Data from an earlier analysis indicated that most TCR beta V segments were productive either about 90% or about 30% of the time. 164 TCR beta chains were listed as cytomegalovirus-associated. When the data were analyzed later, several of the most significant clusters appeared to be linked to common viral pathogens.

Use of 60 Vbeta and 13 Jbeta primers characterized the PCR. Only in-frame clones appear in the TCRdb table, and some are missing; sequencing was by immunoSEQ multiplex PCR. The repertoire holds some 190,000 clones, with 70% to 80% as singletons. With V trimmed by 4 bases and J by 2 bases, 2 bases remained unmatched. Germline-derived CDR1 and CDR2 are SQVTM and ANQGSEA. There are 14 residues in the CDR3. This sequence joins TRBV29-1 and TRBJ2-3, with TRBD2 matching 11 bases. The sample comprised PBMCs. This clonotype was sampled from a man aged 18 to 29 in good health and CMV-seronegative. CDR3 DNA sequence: TGCAGCGTTGGACTAGCGGGGTACACAGATACGCAGTATTTT. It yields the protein CSVGLAGYTDTQYF.